The 20 T cell receptor beta chains presented below share a single source sample, sequenced in a study of blood T cell repertoires in COVID-19. Data came from immunoSEQ multiplex PCR; TCRdb stores just in-frame clones and leaves some out. The sample lists approximately 220,000 clones, roughly four fifths occurring once. The sample comprised peripheral blood. The receptor set was obtained from a woman in her thirties or forties with active or convalescent COVID-19.

This chain uses TRBV4-3 with TRBJ2-7; the D gene is possibly TRBD1 (6 bases). With 1 base removed from V and 4 bases from J, the gap between germline ends came to 11 bases. Per germline, CDR1 LGHNA and CDR2 YSLEER. This CDR3 comprises 14 residues. CDR3 in amino acids: CASSQGTQGYEQYF. CDR3 DNA sequence: TGCGCCAGCAGCCAAGGGACCCAGGGGTACGAGCAGTACTTC.

J is TRBJ1-3 and V is TRBV30, with a weak D call TRBD1 (5 bases). This CDR3 has 15 amino acids. Per the germline V gene, CDR1 is GTSNPN and CDR2 is SVGIG (reference sequence). The ends were cut back, 0 bases at V and 3 bases at J, with 12 bases in the middle. CDR3 in DNA: TGTGCCTGGAGTGTACGTCGGGGGGATGGAAACACCATATATTTT. Protein sequence: CAWSVRRGDGNTIYF.

This chain links TRBV28 with TRBJ2-7; 10 bases are shared with TRBD1. The CDR3 extends over 15 amino acids. V dropped 2 bases and J dropped 5; count of bases not matched to a gene: 6. Germline CDR1 reads MDHEN; CDR2 reads SYDVKM. The CDR3 here is CASSLADRGIHEQYF. CDR3 nucleotides: TGTGCCAGCAGTTTAGCGGACAGGGGGATCCACGAGCAGTACTTC.

The gene calls are TRBV9 and TRBJ2-5; 14 positions agree with TRBD2. Looked up from germline, CDR1 is SGDLS and CDR2 is YYNGEE. Trimming removed 0 bases from V and 5 bases from J; junction bases left unmatched: 3. The CDR3 totals 16 residues. CDR3 sequence reads: CASSVGLAGGAETQYF. Here the CDR3 DNA reads TGTGCCAGCAGCGTAGGACTAGCGGGAGGGGCGGAGACCCAGTACTTC.

The chain couples TRBV7-2 to TRBJ2-3; D is possibly TRBD2 (5 bases). The V end was cut by 2 bases, the J end by 2 bases, with 11 bases between. Germline-derived CDR1 and CDR2 are SGHTA and FQGNSA. The CDR3 is 15 residues long. The CDR3 DNA is TGTGCCAGCAGCTTACTTACGGGAAACACAGATACGCAGTATTTT. Its protein product is CASSLLTGNTDTQYF.

This clone was seen only once. This rearrangement joins TRBV15 to TRBJ2-7; TRBD1 might be the D (6 bases). The length of the CDR3 is 14 residues. V was shortened by 6 bases and J by 5 bases, with 17 bases between the two germline ends. Looked up from germline, CDR1 is LNHNV and CDR2 is YYDKDF (reference sequence). CDR3 in amino acids: CATSRPQGSDEQYF. The CDR3 DNA is TGTGCCACCAGTCGACCACAGGGATCCGACGAGCAGTACTTC. Complete variable domain (other parts from reference TRBV15 and TRBJ2-7): DAMVIQNPRYQVTQFGKPVTLSCSQTLNHNVMYWYQQKSSQAPKLLFHYYDKDFNNEADTPDNFQSRRPNTSFCFLDIRSPGLGDTAMYLCATSRPQGSDEQYFGPGTRLTVT.

J is TRBJ2-7 and V is TRBV6-2 or TRBV6-3; 8 bases are shared with TRBD2. CDR1 and CDR2 (germline): MNHEY, SVGEGT. There are 19 residues in the CDR3. V lost 6 bases to trimming and J lost 3 bases; unmatched junction nucleotides: 22. The CDR3 DNA reads as TGTGCCAGCAGCTCTATTAGGGGCGGGGGGAGTCGATTGGTCTACGAGCAGTACTTC. It translates to CASSSIRGGGSRLVYEQYF.

The chain is built from TRBV18 and TRBJ2-5, with D possibly TRBD1 on 6 matching bases. V shed 0 bases and J shed 1 base, with 9 bases lying between them. Germline V gene data show CDR1 as KGHSH and CDR2 as LQKENI. The CDR3 sequence is 15 residues long. Here the CDR3 DNA reads TGTGCCAGCTCACCACCCCAGGGGCGCCAAGAGACCCAGTACTTC. The encoded protein is CASSPPQGRQETQYF.

A few counts support this clone. The chain couples TRBV22-1 to TRBJ2-6; the tabulated D call, TRBD1, remains unverified against the DNA. TRBV22-1 is deemed a pseudogene. The CDR3 is 15 amino acids. The CDR3 is CPGSAQGFGANVLTF. CDR3 bases: TGTCCTGGGAGCGCACAGGGGTTTGGGGCCAACGTCCTGACTTTC.

The chain links TRBV19 to TRBJ1-5; possibly TRBD1 for D (6 bases). CDR3 length: 16 amino acids. From germline, CDR1 is LNHDA and CDR2 SQIVND (reference sequence). With 6 bases removed from V and 1 base from J, the gap between germline ends came to 16 bases. CDR3 sequence: CASRTGTSGSNQPQHF. In DNA form, the CDR3 reads TGTGCCAGTAGGACAGGAACTAGCGGCAGCAATCAGCCCCAGCATTTT.

The chain employs TRBV28 and TRBJ1-4, with 8 bases fitting TRBD1. Germline trimming cut 7 bases from V and 4 bases from J; bases unmatched to any gene: 5. Germline CDR1 is MDHEN and CDR2 is SYDVKM. CDR3 size: 14 residues. This CDR3 is CASNQQGVNEKLFF. The CDR3, as DNA: TGTGCCAGCAACCAACAGGGGGTTAATGAAAAACTGTTTTTT.

J is TRBJ1-4 and V is TRBV4-3, with D tentatively TRBD1 (5 bases). CDR3 length: 20 amino acids. The ends were cut back, 0 bases at V and 1 base at J, with 21 bases in the middle. Germline-derived CDR1 and CDR2 are LGHNA and YSLEER. Written as DNA, the CDR3 is TGCGCCAGCAGCCAAGATCACGGCCAGGGCGGACGGTTAACTAATGAAAAACTGTTTTTT. Amino acid sequence: CASSQDHGQGGRLTNEKLFF.

The chain employs TRBV6-5 and TRBJ2-7, with 7 bases identical to TRBD1. This CDR3 has 16 residues. Looked up from germline, CDR1 is MNHEY and CDR2 is SVGAGI. Germline trimming cut 4 bases from V and 5 bases from J; bases unmatched to any gene: 14. The CDR3 reads CASSSPLDRTPDEQYF. CDR3 coding DNA: TGTGCCAGCAGTTCTCCCTTGGACAGGACTCCTGACGAGCAGTACTTC.

The chain recombines TRBV30 with TRBJ1-2; 8 bases align to TRBD1. The germline V gene has CDR1 GTSNPN and CDR2 SVGIG (reference sequence). The trim removed 0 bases at V and 8 bases at J, leaving 5 bases unmatched. There are 13 residues in the CDR3. The CDR3 protein is CAWSVGGTGGYTF. The DNA of the CDR3 is TGTGCCTGGAGTGTAGGAGGGACAGGCGGCTACACCTTC.

The gene calls are TRBV27 and TRBJ2-3; tentative D call: TRBD2 (5 bases). Trimming removed 3 bases at V and 0 bases at J, with 13 bases between. The germline gives CDR1 MNHEY, CDR2 SMNVEV (reference sequence). This CDR3 is built from 16 residues. CDR3 amino acids: CASSFLLGISTDTQYF. As DNA, the CDR3 is TGTGCCAGCAGTTTTTTACTAGGCATTAGCACAGATACGCAGTATTTT.

This sequence joins TRBV13 and TRBJ1-1, with D possibly TRBD1 on 5 matching bases. The CDR3 extends over 16 amino acids. V lost 2 bases to trimming and J lost 4 bases, with 17 bases between them. Germline V gene data show CDR1 as PRHDT and CDR2 as FYEKMQ (reference sequence). The CDR3 region has the DNA TGTGCCAGCAGCTTACGATATGACAGTATGAGCACTGAAGCTTTCTTT. Amino acid sequence: CASSLRYDSMSTEAFF.

This clone turned up a few times. The V call is TRBV5-4, the J call TRBJ2-7; 7 bases map to TRBD2. The junction had 7 bases not matched to a gene; V was cut back by 4 bases and J by 0 bases. CDR1 and CDR2 from the germline V gene are SGHNT and YYREEE (reference sequence). This CDR3 has 15 residues. CDR3 sequence (DNA): TGTGCCAGCAGCCCGCCCGGGAGGAGCTCCTACGAGCAGTACTTC. The encoded protein is CASSPPGRSSYEQYF.

The chain couples TRBV4-1 to TRBJ1-1; 9 bases match TRBD1. This CDR3 is built from 19 residues. CDR1 is MGHRA and CDR2 is YSYEKL in the germline V gene. V trimming: 1 base; J trimming: 3 bases; junction bases outside the gene matches: 15. In nucleotides, the CDR3 is TGCGCCAGCAGCCAAGGGAGGACAGGGGCCAACACTTTACACACTGAAGCTTTCTTT. Amino acids: CASSQGRTGANTLHTEAFF.

J is TRBJ2-7 and V is TRBV6-2 or TRBV6-3; a weak D match, TRBD2 (6 bases). This CDR3 has 15 residues. V lost 2 bases and J 4 bases, leaving 15 bases between the germline ends. Germline CDR1 reads MNHEY; CDR2 reads SVGEGT. CDR3 DNA: TGTGCCAGCAGTTACACCAGGGTAGCGGATTACGAGCAGTACTTC. Its translation: CASSYTRVADYEQYF.

This clone appeared a few times. The rearrangement uses TRBV4-1 and TRBJ1-6, with a possible D match to TRBD1 (5 bases). The CDR3 covers 18 residues. The germline gives CDR1 MGHRA, CDR2 YSYEKL. The V and J ends lost 0 bases and 3 bases respectively, with 15 bases between them. The CDR3 sequence is CASSQDLQGGVYNSPLHF. In DNA, the CDR3 is TGCGCCAGCAGCCAAGATCTCCAGGGAGGGGTCTATAATTCACCCCTCCACTTT.